The entry that follows covers one TCR beta chain sequence. No antigen is known for it. From germline, CDR1 is DFQATT and CDR2 SNEGSKA (reference sequence). The CDR3 spans 14 residues. J was trimmed by 0 bases and V by 4 bases; bases with no gene match: 6. TCR beta cDNA libraries had unique molecular identifiers. T cells numbering roughly 1 to 10 million yielded 500,000 to 550,000 cDNA molecules. One entry per CDR3 protein, called by TCRdb with MiXCR from the PCR reads. The data hold about 500,000 distinct CDR3 sequences, with roughly 45% observed a single time. The source of the sample is a study of post-analysis software for immune sequencing data. Across the study: Included courses were relapsing-remitting and secondary progressive multiple sclerosis; progressive-relapsing multiple sclerosis was also included. Study results and caveats: Samples sharing a preparation batch grouped tightly together when assessed by F measure. Patients used five TRBV segments, including TRBV5-6, TRBV5-1 and TRBV20-1, more often than controls. Significantly decreased normalized Chao1 diversity was recorded for multiple sclerosis patients relative to controls.

The TCR was taken from a girl aged 10 to 17 with multiple sclerosis. The chain uses TRBV20-1 and TRBJ2-7; 7 bases map to TRBD1. The material sequenced was blood. CDR3 coding DNA: TGCAGTGCTACCCGGGACAGCGACTCCTACGAGCAGTACTTC. The encoded protein is CSATRDSDSYEQYF.